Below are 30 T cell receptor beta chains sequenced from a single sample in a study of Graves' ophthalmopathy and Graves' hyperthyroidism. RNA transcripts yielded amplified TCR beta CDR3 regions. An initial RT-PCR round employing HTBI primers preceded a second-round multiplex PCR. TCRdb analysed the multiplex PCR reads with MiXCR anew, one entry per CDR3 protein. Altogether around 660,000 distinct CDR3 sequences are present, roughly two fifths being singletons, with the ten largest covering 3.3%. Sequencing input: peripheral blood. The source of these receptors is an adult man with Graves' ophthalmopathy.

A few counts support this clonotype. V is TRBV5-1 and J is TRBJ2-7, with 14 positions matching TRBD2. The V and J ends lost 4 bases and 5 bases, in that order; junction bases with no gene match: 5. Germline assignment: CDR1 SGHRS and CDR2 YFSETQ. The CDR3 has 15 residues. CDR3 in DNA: TGCGCCAGCAGCATGGGGACTAGCGGGAGTGACGAGCAGTACTTC. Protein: CASSMGTSGSDEQYF. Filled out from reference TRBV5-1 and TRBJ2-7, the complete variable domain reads KAGVTQTPRYLIKTRGQQVTLSCSPISGHRSVSWYQQTPGQGLQFLFEYFSETQRNKGNFPGRFSGRQFSNSRSEMNVSTLELGDSALYLCASSMGTSGSDEQYFGPGTRLTVT.

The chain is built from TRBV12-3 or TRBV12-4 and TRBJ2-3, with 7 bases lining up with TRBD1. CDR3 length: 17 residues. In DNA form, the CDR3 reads TGTGCTAGTGGTTTGGTACTGTCGGGACAGTGGACAGATACGCAGTATTTT. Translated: CASGLVLSGQWTDTQYF.

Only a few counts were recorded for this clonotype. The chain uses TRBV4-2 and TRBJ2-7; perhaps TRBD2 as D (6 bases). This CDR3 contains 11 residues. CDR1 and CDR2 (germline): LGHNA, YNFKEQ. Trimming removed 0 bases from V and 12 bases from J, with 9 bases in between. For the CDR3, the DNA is TGTGCCAGCAGCCAAGATGGGGGGTTGTACTTC. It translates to CASSQDGGLYF.

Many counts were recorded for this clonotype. CDR3 coding DNA: TGTGCCAGCATCAGTCAGACAGGGGTCTATGGCTACACCTTC. This gives the protein CASISQTGVYGYTF. The V call is TRBV2, the J call TRBJ1-2, with 8 bases lining up with TRBD1. CDR3 length: 14 amino acids. In germline, CDR1 is SNHLY, CDR2 FYNNEI. The V and J ends lost 7 bases and 4 bases, in that order; junction bases with no gene match: 8.

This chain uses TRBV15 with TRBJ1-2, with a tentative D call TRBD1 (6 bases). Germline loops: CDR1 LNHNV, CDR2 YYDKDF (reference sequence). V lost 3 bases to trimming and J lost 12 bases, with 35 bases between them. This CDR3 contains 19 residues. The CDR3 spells CATSSVEIPVTGSVNADTF. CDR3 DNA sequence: TGTGCCACCAGCAGCGTTGAAATCCCGGTTACAGGGTCCGTAAATGCGGACACCTTC.

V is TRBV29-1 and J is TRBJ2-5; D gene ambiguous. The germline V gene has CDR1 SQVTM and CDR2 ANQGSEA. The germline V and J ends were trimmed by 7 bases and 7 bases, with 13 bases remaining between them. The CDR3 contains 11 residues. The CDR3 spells CSGHPSGTQYF. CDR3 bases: TGCAGCGGTCACCCTTCGGGGACCCAGTACTTC.

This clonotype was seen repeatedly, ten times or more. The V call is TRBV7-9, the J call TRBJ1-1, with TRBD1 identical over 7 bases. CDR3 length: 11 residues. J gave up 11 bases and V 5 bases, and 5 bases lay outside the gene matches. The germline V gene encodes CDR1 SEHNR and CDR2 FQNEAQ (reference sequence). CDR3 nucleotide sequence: TGTGCCAGCAGCGCCGCCAGGGGGGCTTTCTTT. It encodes CASSAARGAFF. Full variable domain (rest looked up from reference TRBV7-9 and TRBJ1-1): DTGVSQNPRHKITKRGQNVTFRCDPISEHNRLYWYRQTLGQGPEFLTYFQNEAQLEKSRLLSDRFSAERPKGSFSTLEIQRTEQGDSAMYLCASSAARGAFFGQGTRLTVV.

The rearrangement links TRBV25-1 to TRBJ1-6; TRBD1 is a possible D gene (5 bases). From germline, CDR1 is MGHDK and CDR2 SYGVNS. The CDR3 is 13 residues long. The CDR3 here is CAAGIGYNSPLHF. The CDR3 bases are TGTGCTGCAGGGATAGGGTATAATTCACCCCTCCACTTT.

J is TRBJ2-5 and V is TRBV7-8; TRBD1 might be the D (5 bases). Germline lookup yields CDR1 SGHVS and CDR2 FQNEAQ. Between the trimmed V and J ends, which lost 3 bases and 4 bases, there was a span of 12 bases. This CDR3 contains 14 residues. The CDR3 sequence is CASSFGAIAETQYF. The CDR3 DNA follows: TGTGCCAGCAGCTTTGGGGCGATCGCAGAGACCCAGTACTTC.

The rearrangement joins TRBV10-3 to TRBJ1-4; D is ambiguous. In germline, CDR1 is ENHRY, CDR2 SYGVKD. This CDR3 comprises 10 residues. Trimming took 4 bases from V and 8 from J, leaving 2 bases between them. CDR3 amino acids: CAISVEKLFF. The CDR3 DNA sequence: TGTGCCATCAGTGTAGAAAAACTGTTTTTT.

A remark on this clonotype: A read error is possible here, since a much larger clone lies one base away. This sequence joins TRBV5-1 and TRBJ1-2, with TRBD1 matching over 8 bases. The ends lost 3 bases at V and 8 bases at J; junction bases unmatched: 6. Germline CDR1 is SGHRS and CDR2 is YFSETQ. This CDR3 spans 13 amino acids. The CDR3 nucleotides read TGCGCCAGCAGCTACGGACAGGGATTCGGCTACACCTTC. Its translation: CASSYGQGFGYTF.

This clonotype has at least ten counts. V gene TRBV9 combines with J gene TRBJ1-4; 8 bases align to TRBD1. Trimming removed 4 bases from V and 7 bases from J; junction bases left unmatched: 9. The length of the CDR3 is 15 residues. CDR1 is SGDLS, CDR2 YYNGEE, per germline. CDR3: CASSPSGQGSEKLFF. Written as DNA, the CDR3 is TGTGCCAGCAGCCCTTCCGGACAGGGAAGTGAAAAACTGTTTTTT.

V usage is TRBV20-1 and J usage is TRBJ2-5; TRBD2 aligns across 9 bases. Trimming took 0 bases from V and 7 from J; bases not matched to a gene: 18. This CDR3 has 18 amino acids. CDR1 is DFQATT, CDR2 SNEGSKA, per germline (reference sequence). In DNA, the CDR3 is TGCAGTGCTAGAGATGTTCCTAGCGGGGCCCTGGGGGGGGCGACCCAGTACTTC. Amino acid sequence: CSARDVPSGALGGATQYF.

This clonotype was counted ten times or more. CDR3 residues: CASSLGGTLGVGAEAFF. In nucleotides, the CDR3 is TGTGCCAGCAGCTTAGGTGGGACTCTTGGTGTCGGCGCTGAAGCTTTCTTT. V and J are TRBV7-8 and TRBJ1-1; a possible D gene is TRBD1 (5 bases). With 1 base removed from V and 6 bases from J, the gap between germline ends came to 21 bases. CDR1 is SGHVS and CDR2 is FQNEAQ in the germline V gene. This CDR3 comprises 17 residues.

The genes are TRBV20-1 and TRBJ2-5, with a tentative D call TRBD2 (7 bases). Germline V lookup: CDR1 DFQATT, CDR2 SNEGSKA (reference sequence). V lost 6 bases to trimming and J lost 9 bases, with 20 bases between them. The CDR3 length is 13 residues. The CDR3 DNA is TGCAGTGCGCACAGGGCCGGGGGGCAGCCCCAGTACTTC. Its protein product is CSAHRAGGQPQYF.

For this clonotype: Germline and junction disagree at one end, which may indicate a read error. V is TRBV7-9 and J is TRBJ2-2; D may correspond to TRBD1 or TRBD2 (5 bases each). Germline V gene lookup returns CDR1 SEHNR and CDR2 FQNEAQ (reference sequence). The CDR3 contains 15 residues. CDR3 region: CASSQPGPNTGELFF. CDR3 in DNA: TGCGCCAGCAGCCAGCCGGGACCGAACACCGGGGAGCTGTTTTTT.

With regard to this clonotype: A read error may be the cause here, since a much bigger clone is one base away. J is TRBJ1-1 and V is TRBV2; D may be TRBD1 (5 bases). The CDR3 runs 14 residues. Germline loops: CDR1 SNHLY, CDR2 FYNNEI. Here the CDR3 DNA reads TGTGCCAGCAGTTCATCGGACCGGGACGCTGAAGCTTCCTTT. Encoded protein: CASSSSDRDAEASF.

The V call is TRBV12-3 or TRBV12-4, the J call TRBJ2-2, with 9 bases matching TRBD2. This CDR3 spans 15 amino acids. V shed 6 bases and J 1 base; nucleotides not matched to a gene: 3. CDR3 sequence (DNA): TGTGCCAGCAGGAGCGGGAGGATGAACACCGGGGAGCTGTTTTTT. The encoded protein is CASRSGRMNTGELFF.

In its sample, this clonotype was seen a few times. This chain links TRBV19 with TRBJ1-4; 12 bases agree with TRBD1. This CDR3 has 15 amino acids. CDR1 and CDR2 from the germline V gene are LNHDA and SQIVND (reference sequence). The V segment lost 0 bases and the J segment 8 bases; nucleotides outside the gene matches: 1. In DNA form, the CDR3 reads TGTGCCAGTAGTATAGAAGGGACAGGGGGCGAAAAACTGTTTTTT. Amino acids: CASSIEGTGGEKLFF.

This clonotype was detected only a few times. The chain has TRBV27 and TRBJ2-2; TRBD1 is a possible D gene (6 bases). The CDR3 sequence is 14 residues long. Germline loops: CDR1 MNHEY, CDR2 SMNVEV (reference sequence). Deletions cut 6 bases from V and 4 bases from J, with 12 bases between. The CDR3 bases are TGTGCCAGCAGCTACAGGGTTAGCACCGGGGAGCTGTTTTTT. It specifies CASSYRVSTGELFF.

DNA of the CDR3: TGTGCCAGCATCCCAAGGGGTGGAGTGACCCAGTACTTC. Amino acids: CASIPRGGVTQYF. The rearrangement links TRBV25-1 to TRBJ2-5, with D maybe TRBD1 (5 bases). Germline V CDR1 and CDR2: MGHDK, SYGVNS. The V end lost 7 bases, the J end lost 7 bases, and 16 bases lay between the germline ends. There are 13 residues in the CDR3. Full variable domain (rest looked up from reference TRBV25-1 and TRBJ2-5): EADIYQTPRYLVIGTGKKITLECSQTMGHDKMYWYQQDPGMELHLIHYSYGVNSTEKGDLSSESTVSRIRTEHFPLTLESARPSHTSQYLCASIPRGGVTQYFGPGTRLLVL.

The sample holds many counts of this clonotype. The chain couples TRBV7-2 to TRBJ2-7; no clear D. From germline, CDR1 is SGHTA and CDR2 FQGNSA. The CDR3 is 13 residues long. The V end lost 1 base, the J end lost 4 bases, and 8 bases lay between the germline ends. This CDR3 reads CASSLDLDYEQYF. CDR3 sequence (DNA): TGTGCCAGCAGCTTAGACCTCGATTACGAGCAGTACTTC.

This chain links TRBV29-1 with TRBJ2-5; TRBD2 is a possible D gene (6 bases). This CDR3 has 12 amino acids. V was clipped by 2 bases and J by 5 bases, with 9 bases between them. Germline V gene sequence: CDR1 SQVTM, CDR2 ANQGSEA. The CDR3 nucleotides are TGCAGCGTTGAACCGGGAGAGGAGACCCAGTACTTC. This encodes CSVEPGEETQYF.

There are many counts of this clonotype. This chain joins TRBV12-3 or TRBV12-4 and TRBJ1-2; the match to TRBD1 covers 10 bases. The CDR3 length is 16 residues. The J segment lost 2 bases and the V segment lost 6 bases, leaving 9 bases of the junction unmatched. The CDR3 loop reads CASSPRRDRGNYGYTF. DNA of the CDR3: TGTGCCAGCAGCCCTAGACGGGACAGGGGAAACTATGGCTACACCTTC.

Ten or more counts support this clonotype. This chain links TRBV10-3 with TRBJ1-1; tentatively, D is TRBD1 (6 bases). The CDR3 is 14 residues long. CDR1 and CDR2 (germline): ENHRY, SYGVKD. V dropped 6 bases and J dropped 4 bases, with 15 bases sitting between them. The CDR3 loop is CAIRNRDLGTEAFF. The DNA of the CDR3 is TGTGCCATCAGGAACAGGGATTTAGGCACTGAAGCTTTCTTT.

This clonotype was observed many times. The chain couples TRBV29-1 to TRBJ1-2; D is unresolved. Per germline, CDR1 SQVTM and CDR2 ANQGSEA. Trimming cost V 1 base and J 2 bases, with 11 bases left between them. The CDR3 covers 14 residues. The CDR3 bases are TGCAGCGTTGAAGGCGGCTTCCCCAACTATGGCTACACCTTC. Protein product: CSVEGGFPNYGYTF.

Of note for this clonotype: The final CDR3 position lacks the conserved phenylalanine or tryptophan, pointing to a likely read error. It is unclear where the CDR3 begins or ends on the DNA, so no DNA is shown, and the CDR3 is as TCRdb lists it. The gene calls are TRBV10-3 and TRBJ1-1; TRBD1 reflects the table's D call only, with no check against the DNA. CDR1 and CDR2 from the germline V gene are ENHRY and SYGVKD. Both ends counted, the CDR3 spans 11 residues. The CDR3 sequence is CAITDRDKANY.

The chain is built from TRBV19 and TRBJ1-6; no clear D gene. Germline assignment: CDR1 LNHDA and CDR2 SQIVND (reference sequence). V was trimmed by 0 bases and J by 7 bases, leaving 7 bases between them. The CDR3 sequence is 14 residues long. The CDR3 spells CASSIDRVNSPLHF. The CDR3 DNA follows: TGTGCCAGTAGTATAGACAGAGTAAATTCACCCCTCCACTTT.

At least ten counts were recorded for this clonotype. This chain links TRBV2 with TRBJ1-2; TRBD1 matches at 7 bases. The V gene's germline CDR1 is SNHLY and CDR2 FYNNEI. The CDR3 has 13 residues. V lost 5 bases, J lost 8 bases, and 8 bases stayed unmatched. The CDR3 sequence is CASSSTGRRGYTF. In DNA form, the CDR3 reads TGTGCCAGCAGTTCGACAGGGAGGAGAGGCTACACCTTC.

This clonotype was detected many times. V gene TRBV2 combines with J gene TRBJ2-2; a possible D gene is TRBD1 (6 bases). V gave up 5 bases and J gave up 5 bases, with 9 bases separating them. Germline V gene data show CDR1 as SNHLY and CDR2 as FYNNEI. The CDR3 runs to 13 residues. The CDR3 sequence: CASSNRVTGELFF. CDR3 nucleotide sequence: TGTGCCAGCAGTAACAGGGTTACCGGGGAGCTGTTTTTT.